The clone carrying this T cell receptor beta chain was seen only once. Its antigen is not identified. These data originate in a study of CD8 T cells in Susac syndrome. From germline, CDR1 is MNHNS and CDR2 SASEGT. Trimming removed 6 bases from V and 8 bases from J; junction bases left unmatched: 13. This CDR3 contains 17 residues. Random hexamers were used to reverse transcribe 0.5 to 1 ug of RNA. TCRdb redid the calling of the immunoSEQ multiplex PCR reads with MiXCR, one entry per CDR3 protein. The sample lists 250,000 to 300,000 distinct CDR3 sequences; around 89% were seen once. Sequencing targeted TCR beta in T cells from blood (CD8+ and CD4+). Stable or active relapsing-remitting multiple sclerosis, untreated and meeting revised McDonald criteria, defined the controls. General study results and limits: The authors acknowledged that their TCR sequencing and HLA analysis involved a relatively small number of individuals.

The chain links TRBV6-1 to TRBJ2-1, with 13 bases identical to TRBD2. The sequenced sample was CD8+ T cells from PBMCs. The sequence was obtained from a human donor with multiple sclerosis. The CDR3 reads CASSPPRLAGGWDEQFF. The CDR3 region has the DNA TGTGCCAGCAGCCCCCCGAGACTAGCGGGAGGATGGGATGAGCAGTTCTTC.